This T cell receptor beta chain was sequenced for a study of PD-1 blockade in classical Hodgkin lymphoma. Study summary: Once every 2 weeks, patients received intravenous nivolumab at 3 mg/kg.

Sequenced by immunoSEQ multiplex PCR; TCRdb stores in-frame clones only, minus some. The table records tens of thousands of clones, roughly nine tenths of them present only once. General study findings and limits: CD4+ TCR diversity, unlike CD8+, climbed significantly by C4D1. Baseline TCR diversity was reportedly lower in newly diagnosed patients than healthy donors.

The CDR3 contains 15 residues. Germline assignment: CDR1 LNHDA and CDR2 SQIVND (reference sequence). Deletions cut 0 bases from V and 2 bases from J, with 10 bases between. The time point: cycle 4 day 1 (C4D1), after 6 weeks of nivolumab. Brentuximab vedotin exposure varied, and every patient relapsed after autologous stem cell transplantation. Best response was recorded as complete response, partial response or progressive disease. Points on this clone: The antigen is undetermined.

The V gene is TRBV19, the J gene TRBJ2-5; D might be TRBD2 (5 bases). The sequence derives from a human donor with classical Hodgkin lymphoma. Source: peripheral blood mononuclear cells (PBMCs), taken before the fourth cycle of nivolumab. The CDR3 nucleotides read TGTGCCAGTAGTATAGATCCGGTAGCGCAAGAGACCCAGTACTTC. Translated: CASSIDPVAQETQYF.